A single sample gave rise to the 30 T cell receptor beta chains below, sequenced in a study of early T cells in non-severe SARS-CoV-2 infection. TCRdb used MiXCR to reprocess the 5' RACE reads, holding one entry per CDR3 protein. The data show roughly 62,000 distinct CDR3 sequences, more than 7% seen once. The sequenced sample was whole blood. The receptors were sampled from an adult who was a healthcare worker with PCR-confirmed SARS-CoV-2 infection or an uninfected control (not recorded which).

Many counts were recorded for this clonotype. The chain employs TRBV18 and TRBJ2-1, with D maybe TRBD1 (5 bases). The CDR3 consists of 15 residues. The V gene lost 5 bases and the J gene lost 2 bases, with 13 bases spanning the gap. Germline assignment: CDR1 KGHSH and CDR2 LQKENI. The CDR3 bases are TGTGCCAGCTCATCGGACATGATTCCCTACAATGAGCAGTTCTTC. It codes for CASSSDMIPYNEQFF.

This clonotype showed up just a few times. This chain uses TRBV5-1 with TRBJ2-3; D unresolved. V was shortened by 0 bases and J by 1 base, with 9 bases between the two germline ends. Germline V CDR1 and CDR2: SGHRS, YFSETQ. This CDR3 has 15 residues. The CDR3 protein is CASSLEGYRTDTQYF. DNA of the CDR3: TGCGCCAGCAGCTTGGAAGGTTACCGCACAGATACGCAGTATTTT.

This clonotype was counted between two and nine times. The chain joins TRBV7-9 to TRBJ2-7; D is ambiguous. The germline CDR1 and CDR2 sequences are SEHNR and FQNEAQ (reference sequence). The CDR3 runs 13 residues. Trimming shortened V by 4 bases and J by 0 bases, and 7 bases separated the two germline ends. The CDR3 here is CASSSPSSYEQYF. The CDR3 bases are TGTGCCAGCAGCTCCCCCAGCTCCTACGAGCAGTACTTC. Complete variable domain (other parts from reference TRBV7-9 and TRBJ2-7): DTGVSQNPRHKITKRGQNVTFRCDPISEHNRLYWYRQTLGQGPEFLTYFQNEAQLEKSRLLSDRFSAERPKGSFSTLEIQRTEQGDSAMYLCASSSPSSYEQYFGPGTRLTVT.

At least ten counts were recorded for this clonotype. This rearrangement joins TRBV13 to TRBJ2-1; no clear D. Germline V gene lookup returns CDR1 PRHDT and CDR2 FYEKMQ (reference sequence). The CDR3 is 16 residues long. Deletions cut 3 bases from V and 0 bases from J, with 12 bases between. The CDR3 DNA reads as TGTGCCAGCAGCTTTACCCGCTTGAGCTCCTACAATGAGCAGTTCTTC. It translates to CASSFTRLSSYNEQFF.

The gene calls are TRBV6-6 and TRBJ2-1; 12 nucleotides align to TRBD2. The CDR3 consists of 16 residues. V lost 0 bases and J lost 4; bases outside the gene matches: 1. Germline assignment: CDR1 MNHNY and CDR2 SVGAGI (reference sequence). CDR3 sequence reads: CASSYSLAGGYNEQFF. CDR3 DNA sequence: TGTGCCAGCAGTTACTCCCTAGCGGGAGGGTACAATGAGCAGTTCTTC.

This clonotype was seen many times. This rearrangement joins TRBV29-1 to TRBJ2-7, with a weak D call TRBD2 (5 bases). Germline CDR1 is SQVTM and CDR2 is ANQGSEA. CDR3 length: 13 residues. V lost 0 bases and J 2 bases, leaving 8 bases between the germline ends. The CDR3 reads CSVEDEGAYEQYF. CDR3 DNA: TGCAGCGTTGAAGATGAGGGCGCCTACGAGCAGTACTTC.

V is TRBV6-5 and J is TRBJ2-1, with D possibly TRBD2 on 5 matching bases. The CDR3 covers 13 residues. V dropped 2 bases and J dropped 8 bases, with 10 bases sitting between them. The germline CDR1 and CDR2 sequences are MNHEY and SVGAGI. The CDR3 coding sequence is TGTGCCAGCAGTTACGTAGGAGCGGATGAGCAGTTCTTC. It specifies CASSYVGADEQFF.

As regards this clonotype: A single base separates this from a much larger clone, so it may be a read error. J is TRBJ2-7 and V is TRBV7-2; 11 nucleotides line up with TRBD2. In germline, CDR1 is SGHTA, CDR2 FQGNSA. This CDR3 has 14 amino acids. In nucleotides, the CDR3 is TGTGACAGCAGCTCGGGACTAGCGGTCTACGAGCAGTACTTC. Amino acids: CDSSSGLAVYEQYF. Based on the CDR3 plus reference TRBV7-2 and TRBJ2-7, the full variable domain is GAGVSQSPSNKVTEKGKDVELRCDPISGHTALYWYRQSLGQGLEFLIYFQGNSAPDKSGLPSDRFSAERTGGSVSTLTIQRTQQEDSAVYLCDSSSGLAVYEQYFGPGTRLTVT.

Remarks on this clonotype: Just one base apart from a much larger clone, this may be a read error. The gene calls are TRBV7-9 and TRBJ2-1; TRBD2 is a possible D gene (5 bases). V lost 2 bases and J 10 bases, leaving 12 bases between the germline ends. The CDR3 sequence is 13 residues long. Germline CDR1 and CDR2: SEHNR and FQNEAQ (reference sequence). The CDR3 here is CASSLRGIEEQFF. For the CDR3, the DNA is TGTGCCAGCAGCTTAAGAGGGATTGAAGAGCAGTTCTTC.

This clonotype has just a few counts. This chain connects TRBV6-2 or TRBV6-3 to TRBJ2-1, with D hard to call. V gave up 2 bases and J gave up 5 bases, with 4 bases separating them. The germline V gene encodes CDR1 MNHEY and CDR2 SVGEGT. The CDR3 extends over 12 amino acids. The CDR3 here is CASSYPHNEQFF. The CDR3 coding sequence is TGTGCCAGCAGTTACCCCCACAATGAGCAGTTCTTC.

This chain uses TRBV6-1 with TRBJ2-1, with 7 bases matching TRBD2. The germline CDR1 and CDR2 sequences are MNHNS and SASEGT. Losses at the gene ends were 4 bases for V and 3 bases for J; bases not matched to a gene: 3. This CDR3 has 14 amino acids. CDR3 sequence: CASSVSGFYNEQFF. CDR3 in DNA: TGTGCCAGCAGTGTTAGCGGGTTCTACAATGAGCAGTTCTTC.

The sample holds many counts of this clonotype. The chain recombines TRBV7-8 with TRBJ2-1; 7 bases line up with TRBD2. CDR1 and CDR2 from the germline V gene are SGHVS and FQNEAQ. CDR3 size: 18 residues. The J segment lost 5 bases and the V segment lost 5 bases, leaving 18 bases of the junction unmatched. CDR3 DNA: TGTGCCAGCAGCCGGACGGGTCAGGGCAGCGGGGTCGACAATGAGCAGTTCTTC. As protein: CASSRTGQGSGVDNEQFF.

In its sample, this clonotype was seen a few times. The rearrangement uses TRBV7-2 and TRBJ2-6, with 13 bases aligning to TRBD2. Germline trimming cut 3 bases from V and 5 bases from J; bases unmatched to any gene: 7. Per germline, CDR1 SGHTA and CDR2 FQGNSA. The CDR3 has 18 amino acids. The CDR3 sequence: CASSLELAGGSRANVLTF. The CDR3 nucleotides read TGTGCCAGCAGCTTGGAACTAGCGGGAGGGTCAAGGGCCAACGTCCTGACTTTC.

The chain recombines TRBV3-1 with TRBJ1-2; D is uncertain. With 6 bases removed from V and 0 bases from J, the gap between germline ends came to 11 bases. CDR1 is LGHDT and CDR2 is YNNKEL in the germline V gene (reference sequence). This CDR3 spans 14 amino acids. As DNA, the CDR3 is TGTGCCAGCAGTCCTGACGGGGCTAACTATGGCTACACCTTC. Encoded protein: CASSPDGANYGYTF. Filled out from reference TRBV3-1 and TRBJ1-2, the complete variable domain reads DTAVSQTPKYLVTQMGNDKSIKCEQNLGHDTMYWYKQDSKKFLKIMFSYNNKELIINETVPNRFSPKSPDKAHLNLHINSLELGDSAVYFCASSPDGANYGYTFGSGTRLTVV.

The gene calls are TRBV29-1 and TRBJ2-7; possibly TRBD2 for D (6 bases). The CDR3 sequence is 12 residues long. Germline V gene lookup returns CDR1 SQVTM and CDR2 ANQGSEA. V was trimmed by 4 bases and J by 3 bases, leaving 10 bases between them. The CDR3 DNA is TGCAGCGTTGGGGCTAGCGACTACGAGCAGTACTTC. It encodes CSVGASDYEQYF.

This clonotype was seen a handful of times. This chain links TRBV7-9 with TRBJ1-4, with no clear D. Trimming took 5 bases from V and 5 from J, leaving 15 bases between them. CDR1 SEHNR and CDR2 FQNEAQ come from the germline V gene (reference sequence). CDR3 length: 15 amino acids. DNA for the CDR3: TGTGCCAGCAGCCCACCTGGGAGAGAAAATGAAAAACTGTTTTTT. It codes for CASSPPGRENEKLFF.

This clonotype has ten or more counts. The rearrangement links TRBV12-3 or TRBV12-4 to TRBJ2-7, with a tentative D call TRBD2 (5 bases). Deletions cut 6 bases from V and 2 bases from J, with 11 bases between. CDR3 length: 13 amino acids. The CDR3 DNA follows: TGTGCCAGCAGGAGGACCGGGACCTACGAGCAGTACTTC. As protein: CASRRTGTYEQYF.

This clonotype was counted only a few times. The chain combines TRBV18 with TRBJ2-7, with 7 bases fitting TRBD2. With 0 bases clipped from V and 0 bases from J, the junction kept 5 bases outside the gene matches. Germline V gene data show CDR1 as KGHSH and CDR2 as LQKENI. The CDR3 totals 16 residues. CDR3 loop: CASSPPLGGPSYEQYF. For the CDR3, the DNA is TGTGCCAGCTCACCACCGTTGGGAGGGCCCTCCTACGAGCAGTACTTC.

The chain uses TRBV3-1 and TRBJ2-3; D unclear. Trimming pared 9 bases from V and 6 bases from J, leaving 19 bases between. This CDR3 spans 14 amino acids. Germline lookup yields CDR1 LGHDT and CDR2 YNNKEL (reference sequence). CDR3 DNA sequence: TGTGCCAGTTCTTCAACCTTCATGGAGGATACGCAGTATTTT. This translates into CASSSTFMEDTQYF.

V usage is TRBV4-2 and J usage is TRBJ1-5; the D is unclear. V was shortened by 0 bases and J by 2 bases, with 26 bases between the two germline ends. CDR1 is LGHNA and CDR2 is YNFKEQ in the germline V gene. The CDR3 is made up of 21 amino acids. The CDR3 spells CASSQDPHNPGARVGNQPQHF. As DNA, the CDR3 is TGTGCCAGCAGCCAAGATCCCCACAACCCGGGAGCCCGCGTCGGCAATCAGCCCCAGCATTTT.

There are many counts of this clonotype. J is TRBJ1-5 and V is TRBV28; no clear D gene. Germline lookup yields CDR1 MDHEN and CDR2 SYDVKM. Deletions cut 4 bases from V and 2 bases from J, with 12 bases between. The CDR3 is 15 amino acids. CDR3 bases: TGTGCCAGCAGTTACGGCTCCCGGGGCAATCAGCCCCAGCATTTT. Its translation: CASSYGSRGNQPQHF.

The table lists this clonotype with many counts. V is TRBV5-6 and J is TRBJ2-2; 8 nucleotides match TRBD1. CDR1 is SGHDT, CDR2 YYEEEE, per germline. V trimming: 6 bases; J trimming: 4 bases; junction bases outside the gene matches: 11. This CDR3 has 16 residues. Here the CDR3 DNA reads TGTGCCAGCACCGGAGGACAGGGTCTACCCACCGGGGAGCTGTTTTTT. Its translation: CASTGGQGLPTGELFF.

This clonotype was seen repeatedly, ten times or more. V and J are TRBV11-2 and TRBJ1-2; 11 nucleotides line up with TRBD1. The CDR3 spans 13 residues. Germline loops: CDR1 SGHAT, CDR2 FQNNGV. The V and J ends lost 5 bases and 7 bases, in that order; junction bases with no gene match: 3. CDR3 nucleotides: TGTGCCAGCAGCCGCGGACAGGGGGCTGGCTACACCTTC. It yields the protein CASSRGQGAGYTF.

In this sample, this clonotype turned up many times. The chain uses TRBV20-1 and TRBJ2-5, with 8 bases fitting TRBD1. The ends lost 6 bases at V and 6 bases at J; junction bases unmatched: 15. The CDR3 has 15 amino acids. Per the germline V gene, CDR1 is DFQATT and CDR2 is SNEGSKA (reference sequence). CDR3 region: CSAGPGTGSGKTQYF. The CDR3 bases are TGCAGTGCAGGTCCCGGGACAGGTAGCGGAAAGACCCAGTACTTC.

This clonotype came up a few times. V usage is TRBV7-9 and J usage is TRBJ2-7; D may be TRBD2 (6 bases). The V gene's germline CDR1 is SEHNR and CDR2 FQNEAQ (reference sequence). Trimming pared 5 bases from V and 2 bases from J, leaving 16 bases between. The CDR3 totals 15 residues. The CDR3 DNA reads TGTGCCAGCAGCCTCCGGGAAGGCGGGGCCTACGAGCAGTACTTC. This encodes CASSLREGGAYEQYF.

V gene TRBV29-1 combines with J gene TRBJ1-1; D remains unclear. The V gene's germline CDR1 is SQVTM and CDR2 ANQGSEA. The CDR3 loop spans 15 amino acids. Trimming took 3 bases from V and 0 from J, leaving 14 bases between them. The CDR3 protein is CSVDSPGRVNTEAFF. The CDR3 nucleotides read TGCAGCGTTGATTCCCCCGGGCGGGTGAACACTGAAGCTTTCTTT.

This clonotype was seen ten or more times. The chain links TRBV7-6 to TRBJ1-1, with D perhaps TRBD1 (6 bases). V shed 2 bases and J shed 5 bases, with 18 bases lying between them. Per the germline V gene, CDR1 is SGHVS and CDR2 is FNYEAQ. There are 16 residues in the CDR3. The DNA for the CDR3 is TGTGCCAGCAGCTTATACGGTCCGGGGGCGGTAACTGAAGCTTTCTTT. Amino acid sequence: CASSLYGPGAVTEAFF.

V and J are TRBV29-1 and TRBJ1-6; D is undetermined. The CDR3 length is 11 residues. CDR1 and CDR2 (germline): SQVTM, ANQGSEA. V shed 3 bases and J shed 14 bases, with 11 bases lying between them. CDR3 protein: CSVEFFGTLHF. In DNA, the CDR3 is TGCAGCGTTGAGTTCTTTGGAACCCTCCACTTT.

The chain uses TRBV5-6 and TRBJ2-1; D is unresolved. V was shortened by 0 bases and J by 6 bases, with 10 bases between the two germline ends. In germline, CDR1 is SGHDT, CDR2 YYEEEE. The CDR3 has 14 residues. The CDR3 bases are TGTGCCAGCAGCTTGGTTGACCTCCTCAATGAGCAGTTCTTC. As protein: CASSLVDLLNEQFF.

The V gene is TRBV6-1, the J gene TRBJ1-1; D possibly corresponds to TRBD1 (5 bases). V lost 1 base to trimming and J lost 6 bases, with 15 bases between them. This CDR3 contains 15 residues. Germline-derived CDR1 and CDR2 are MNHNS and SASEGT. The CDR3 reads CASSEGTPVDPEAFF. CDR3 DNA: TGTGCCAGCAGTGAAGGGACACCGGTTGACCCTGAAGCTTTCTTT.